These T cell receptor beta chains were read from a single sample in a study of blood T cell repertoires in COVID-19. Some clones are missing from TCRdb's copy, which holds only in-frame ones; the method was immunoSEQ multiplex PCR. Found here are approximately 110,000 clones, less than 85% of them singletons; the top ten hold around 13%. Sequences were obtained from peripheral blood. The receptors here all came from a human donor in a cohort sampled during active COVID-19. Each CDR3 is given with its conserved first and last residue. The D gene is left open where the match is weak. Some rows mark clone size as missing; the rest say once, few, many or name a class of expanded clone.

length: 14
V: TRBV6-5
J: TRBJ2-7
size: .
D: TRBD1
DNA: TGTGCCAGCACCGGGGACAGGAGCTCCTACGAGCAGTACTTC
CDR3: CASTGDRSSYEQYF

length: 17
V: TRBV7-2
J: TRBJ2-3
size: .
D: TRBD2
DNA: TGTGCCAGCAGCTTAGGGACTAGCGGGGCGGGCACAGATACGCAGTATTTT
CDR3: CASSLGTSGAGTDTQYF

length: 15
V: TRBV5-8
J: TRBJ2-3
size: .
D: TRBD1
DNA: TGTGCCAGCAGCCCAGACAGGGCTCGCACAGATACGCAGTATTTT
CDR3: CASSPDRARTDTQYF

length: 14
V: TRBV20-1
J: TRBJ1-1
size: .
D: .
DNA: TGCAGTGCTAGTACGGACAGTTTGGTCCGTGAAGCTTTCTTT
CDR3: CSASTDSLVREAFF

length: 14
V: TRBV11-2
J: TRBJ2-1
size: .
D: TRBD2
DNA: TGTGCCAGCAGCTTAGCGGGGGGGTACAATGAGCAGTTCTTC
CDR3: CASSLAGGYNEQFF

length: 14
V: TRBV14
J: TRBJ1-6
size: large
D: TRBD1
DNA: TGTGCCAGCAGCCCCGGGACAGCTAATTCACCCCTCCACTTT
CDR3: CASSPGTANSPLHF

length: 13
V: TRBV6-5
J: TRBJ2-1
size: .
D: TRBD2
DNA: TGTGCCAGCAGTCAGCGGGGCCTAAATGAGCAGTTCTTC
CDR3: CASSQRGLNEQFF

length: 16
V: TRBV2
J: TRBJ2-1
size: .
D: TRBD2
DNA: TGTGCCAGCAGTGAAGGGACTAGCGGGGGGGCGAATGAGCAGTTCTTC
CDR3: CASSEGTSGGANEQFF

length: 12
V: TRBV12-3/TRBV12-4
J: TRBJ2-3
size: .
D: .
DNA: TGTGCCAGCAGTCCAACTCCAGATACGCAGTATTTT
CDR3: CASSPTPDTQYF

length: 16
V: TRBV19
J: TRBJ1-6
size: .
D: .
DNA: TGTGCCAGTAGACGGGACTCCTCCTCCTATAATTCACCCCTCCACTTT
CDR3: CASRRDSSSYNSPLHF

length: 15
V: TRBV6-6
J: TRBJ2-3
size: once
D: TRBD2
DNA: TGTGCCAGCAAATTAGCGGGGGGCTGGGCAGATACGCAGTATTTT
CDR3: CASKLAGGWADTQYF

length: 14
V: TRBV24-1
J: TRBJ1-5
size: .
D: .
DNA: TGTGCCACCAGTGATCCGACTCAGGGTCAGCCCCAGCATTTT
CDR3: CATSDPTQGQPQHF

length: 13
V: TRBV19
J: TRBJ2-2
size: once
D: TRBD1
DNA: TGTGCCAGTCGACAGGGTCTTTCCGGGGAGCTGTTTTTT
CDR3: CASRQGLSGELFF

length: 15
V: TRBV7-6
J: TRBJ2-1
size: .
D: .
DNA: TGTGCCAGTAGTAGGGGCCCGAGCTCCTACAATGAGCAGTTCTTC
CDR3: CASSRGPSSYNEQFF

length: 16
V: TRBV19
J: TRBJ2-1
size: .
D: TRBD2
DNA: TGTGCCAGTAGATCGGTTTCCGGGACTATAAACAATGAGCAGTTCTTC
CDR3: CASRSVSGTINNEQFF

length: 13
V: TRBV12-3/TRBV12-4
J: TRBJ2-7
size: .
D: TRBD2
DNA: TGTGCCAGCAGGCTGGGGGGGGGTGCCGAGCAGTACTTC
CDR3: CASRLGGGAEQYF

length: 15
V: TRBV5-1
J: TRBJ1-1
size: .
D: .
DNA: TGCGCCAGCAGCCTACGGACAGTTCCGACCACTGAAGCTTTCTTT
CDR3: CASSLRTVPTTEAFF

length: 13
V: TRBV11-1
J: TRBJ2-1
size: .
D: TRBD2
DNA: TGTGCCGGTGGACTAGCGGATTACAATGAGCAGTTCTTC
CDR3: CAGGLADYNEQFF

length: 14
V: TRBV7-8
J: TRBJ1-2
size: once
D: TRBD1
DNA: TGTGCCGGCAGCTTAGCCGGGACAGGCTATGGCTACACCTTC
CDR3: CAGSLAGTGYGYTF

length: 16
V: TRBV6-2/TRBV6-3
J: TRBJ2-1
size: .
D: TRBD2
DNA: TGTGCCAGCAGTTATGGTCGGGGGGGCCGTTGGAATGAGCAGTTCTTC
CDR3: CASSYGRGGRWNEQFF

length: 14
V: TRBV3-1/TRBV3-2
J: TRBJ2-1
size: .
D: .
DNA: TGTGCCAGCAGCCACCTGGCAGGTTACAATGAGCAGTTCTTC
CDR3: CASSHLAGYNEQFF

length: 15
V: TRBV5-5
J: TRBJ2-1
size: once
D: TRBD2
DNA: TGTGCCAGCAGCTTGGGACTAGCGGGGTGGATTGAGCAGTTCTTC
CDR3: CASSLGLAGWIEQFF

length: 16
V: TRBV10-3
J: TRBJ2-2
size: .
D: .
DNA: TGTGCCATCACCCCCCGCCGGACATCGAACACCGGGGAGCTGTTTTTT
CDR3: CAITPRRTSNTGELFF

length: 13
V: TRBV23-1
J: TRBJ2-7
size: .
D: TRBD1
DNA: TGCGCCAGCAGGACCGGGACAGGGAACGAGCAGTACTTC
CDR3: CASRTGTGNEQYF

length: 16
V: TRBV6-4
J: TRBJ2-1
size: .
D: TRBD2
DNA: TGTGCCAGCAGTGACTCGACACGGGGGGGCTACAATGAGCAGTTCTTC
CDR3: CASSDSTRGGYNEQFF

length: 15
V: TRBV5-5
J: TRBJ1-4
size: .
D: TRBD1
DNA: TGTGCCAGCAGCTTGCCGACAGGGGGGAATGAAAAACTGTTTTTT
CDR3: CASSLPTGGNEKLFF

length: 17
V: TRBV11-2
J: TRBJ2-1
size: many
D: TRBD2
DNA: TGTGCCAGCAGCTTAGGCCCGAGCGGGGGGGCGTGGAATGAGCAGTTCTTC
CDR3: CASSLGPSGGAWNEQFF

length: 13
V: TRBV11-2
J: TRBJ1-2
size: .
D: .
DNA: TGTGCCAGCAGCCTCGCGGCGGGGTTTGGCTACACCTTC
CDR3: CASSLAAGFGYTF

length: 15
V: TRBV6-6
J: TRBJ2-7
size: .
D: TRBD2
DNA: TGTGCCAGCAGCCAAACTAGCGGGGGGGCGGGGGAGCAGTACTTC
CDR3: CASSQTSGGAGEQYF

length: 14
V: TRBV6-1
J: TRBJ1-5
size: .
D: TRBD1
DNA: TGTGCCAGCAGTGACATACAGGGGCGTCAGCCCCAGCATTTT
CDR3: CASSDIQGRQPQHF

length: 14
V: TRBV3-1/TRBV3-2
J: TRBJ1-2
size: .
D: .
DNA: TGTGCCAGCAGCCAAGATCTAACAGAATATGGCTACACCTTC
CDR3: CASSQDLTEYGYTF

length: 13
V: TRBV12-3/TRBV12-4
J: TRBJ2-7
size: .
D: TRBD2
DNA: TGTGCCAGCAGTCCACTAGCGGGCTACGAGCAGTACTTC
CDR3: CASSPLAGYEQYF